This T cell receptor beta chain was found in a study of T cells in Graves' hyperthyroidism and ophthalmopathy. This clonotype was detected only a few times. V lost 4 bases to trimming and J lost 2 bases, with 18 bases between them. The CDR3 contains 16 residues. Germline assignment: CDR1 WSHSY and CDR2 SAAADI. Amplification of TCR beta CDR3 regions used RNA as the template. First-round RT-PCR of the TCR CDR3 relied on the HTBI primer set. From the multiplex PCR reads, TCRdb called clonotypes with MiXCR, one entry per CDR3 protein. Of about 740,000 distinct CDR3 sequences listed, 14% were seen once; the top ten hold more than 8.5%.

The chain links TRBV10-2 to TRBJ2-7; no definite D call. The specimen sequenced was blood. The receptor's source is a woman aged 18-30 years with Graves' hyperthyroidism. The CDR3: CASSVKGNLVAYEQYF. CDR3 nucleotides: TGCGCCAGCAGTGTAAAAGGGAACCTCGTAGCCTACGAGCAGTACTTC.